Listed below are T cell receptor beta chains from one sample, sequenced in a study of shared clonotypes between healthy human individuals. Data came from immunoSEQ multiplex PCR; TCRdb stores just in-frame clones and leaves some out. The sample comprises nearly 2 million clones, about 95% of which are singletons, and roughly 1% rests with the top ten. The sample consisted of naive CD8+ T cells sorted from blood. These receptors were obtained from a man younger than 35 in good health. Each CDR3 is given with its conserved first and last residue. The D gene is left open where the match is weak. The size of a clone is reported for some rows only, either as once, few or many, or as a class for expanded clones.

clone_size,v_call,d_call,j_call,cdr3_aa,cdr3_nt
NA,TRBV7-8,NA,TRBJ1-3,CASSLGGTSAYSGNTIYF,TGTGCCAGCAGCTTAGGAGGTACTAGTGCCTATTCCGGAAACACCATATATTTT
NA,TRBV10-3,TRBD1,TRBJ2-3,CAISEGGQGDSDTQYF,TGTGCCATCAGTGAGGGGGGACAGGGGGACTCAGATACGCAGTATTTT
NA,TRBV6-5,NA,TRBJ1-5,CASSYSRTSNQPQHF,TGTGCCAGCAGTTACTCGCGTACGAGCAATCAGCCCCAGCATTTT
NA,TRBV4-3,TRBD1,TRBJ2-7,CASSQDLAGGPSSYEQYF,TGCGCCAGCAGCCAAGATTTGGCAGGGGGCCCGAGCTCCTACGAGCAGTACTTC
NA,TRBV7-8,TRBD2,TRBJ2-1,CASSLGLAGPGPYNEQFF,TGTGCCAGCAGCCTGGGACTAGCGGGGCCGGGGCCCTACAATGAGCAGTTCTTC
NA,TRBV19,NA,TRBJ2-3,CASSMRQGFDTQYF,TGTGCCAGTAGTATGCGGCAGGGGTTTGATACGCAGTATTTT
NA,TRBV4-1,NA,TRBJ2-3,CASSQVGAGGTDTQYF,TGCGCCAGCAGCCAAGTTGGGGCCGGCGGCACAGATACGCAGTATTTT
once,TRBV6-5,NA,TRBJ2-7,CASSYEQISYEQYF,TGTGCCAGCAGTTACGAGCAGATCTCCTACGAGCAGTACTTC
NA,TRBV6-1,NA,TRBJ2-7,CASSGIFRDTSYEQYF,TGTGCCAGCAGTGGAATTTTCAGGGACACCTCCTACGAGCAGTACTTC
few,TRBV27,NA,TRBJ2-7,CASSLGGNEQYF,TGTGCCAGCAGTTTAGGAGGGAACGAGCAGTACTTC